These 9 T cell receptor beta chains came from one sample sequenced in a study of CD4+ T cells in melanoma. Method: immunoSEQ multiplex PCR; TCRdb's copy keeps in-frame clones and lacks some. The data contain about 5,000 clones, around three fifths of them singletons. The material sequenced was cells from a culture (not recorded whether cultured in vitro). These receptor sequences come from a human donor with melanoma.

This sequence joins TRBV4-3 and TRBJ1-1; D is unclear. Germline V gene lookup returns CDR1 LGHNA and CDR2 YSLEER. V was pared by 1 base and J by 1 base, with 10 bases between. This CDR3 comprises 15 residues. CDR3 sequence: CASSQAAGRNTEAFF. In nucleotides, the CDR3 is TGCGCCAGCAGCCAAGCCGCGGGCAGGAACACTGAAGCTTTCTTT.

The chain recombines TRBV6-5 with TRBJ2-3; no clear D. The CDR3 runs to 12 residues. From germline, CDR1 is MNHEY and CDR2 SVGAGI. Trimming pared 7 bases from V and 1 base from J, leaving 6 bases between. CDR3 in DNA: TGTGCCAGCACCCCGGGCACAGATACGCAGTATTTT. This gives the protein CASTPGTDTQYF.

This clone was found a few times. The V and J genes are TRBV5-1 and TRBJ1-1; D is perhaps TRBD1 (5 bases). The CDR3 sequence is 12 residues long. Germline assignment: CDR1 SGHRS and CDR2 YFSETQ. Deletions cut 5 bases from V and 8 bases from J, with 13 bases between. This chain's CDR3 is CASSGSAGEAFF. The CDR3 DNA is TGCGCCAGCAGTGGTTCGGCAGGGGAAGCTTTCTTT. Full variable domain (remainder filled in from reference TRBV5-1 and TRBJ1-1): KAGVTQTPRYLIKTRGQQVTLSCSPISGHRSVSWYQQTPGQGLQFLFEYFSETQRNKGNFPGRFSGRQFSNSRSEMNVSTLELGDSALYLCASSGSAGEAFFGQGTRLTVV.

The chain is built from TRBV5-4 and TRBJ2-2; 11 nucleotides align to TRBD1. Trimming removed 3 bases from V and 6 bases from J; junction bases left unmatched: 13. The CDR3 totals 18 residues. Germline CDR1 and CDR2: SGHNT and YYREEE (reference sequence). The DNA for the CDR3 is TGTGCCAGCAGCTCAAAACCCGGGACAGGGGGTTGGTCCGGGGAGCTGTTTTTT. Protein: CASSSKPGTGGWSGELFF. The whole variable domain, filled in from reference TRBV5-4 and TRBJ2-2, reads ETGVTQSPTHLIKTRGQQVTLRCSSQSGHNTVSWYQQALGQGPQFIFQYYREEENGRGNFPPRFSGLQFPNYSSELNVNALELDDSALYLCASSSKPGTGGWSGELFFGEGSRLTVL.

The rearrangement uses TRBV5-1 and TRBJ2-3; TRBD2 agrees at 11 bases. The CDR3 covers 16 residues. Looked up from germline, CDR1 is SGHRS and CDR2 is YFSETQ. The ends lost 2 bases at V and 2 bases at J; junction bases unmatched: 4. CDR3 in amino acids: CASSLTLAGATDTQYF. The CDR3 nucleotides read TGCGCCAGCAGCTTAACACTAGCGGGGGCCACAGATACGCAGTATTTT.

The chain employs TRBV7-8 and TRBJ1-4, with D perhaps matching TRBD1 (5 bases). The CDR3 is made up of 19 amino acids. The germline gives CDR1 SGHVS, CDR2 FQNEAQ. V was pared by 2 bases and J by 0 bases, with 19 bases between. CDR3 bases: TGTGCCAGCAGCTTAAGTGCGTGGGGGGATCCCGCAACTAATGAAAAACTGTTTTTT. Amino acids: CASSLSAWGDPATNEKLFF.

V is TRBV7-2 and J is TRBJ2-7, with D uncertain. Trimming shortened V by 1 base and J by 3 bases, and 1 base separated the two germline ends. The CDR3 covers 11 residues. From germline, CDR1 is SGHTA and CDR2 FQGNSA. As DNA, the CDR3 is TGTGCCAGCAGCTTAGACTACGAGCAGTACTTC. It is translated as CASSLDYEQYF.

This clone was observed a few times. The rearrangement uses TRBV5-1 and TRBJ1-1, with 8 bases that match TRBD1. In germline, CDR1 is SGHRS, CDR2 YFSETQ. The ends lost 3 bases at V and 6 bases at J; junction bases unmatched: 10. The CDR3 consists of 15 residues. The CDR3 nucleotides read TGCGCCAGCAGCTGGGGACAGGACGTCAGTTCTGAAGCTTTCTTT. Translating it yields CASSWGQDVSSEAFF.

The gene calls are TRBV2 and TRBJ1-2; D gene ambiguous. CDR3 length equals 13 residues. The V and J ends lost 3 bases and 3 bases respectively, with 8 bases between them. In germline, CDR1 is SNHLY, CDR2 FYNNEI. Here the CDR3 reads CASSDSSYYGYTF. The CDR3, as DNA: TGTGCCAGCAGTGACAGTTCCTACTATGGCTACACCTTC.